This is a list of T cell receptor beta chains from one sample in a study of cytomegalovirus exposure and HLA in healthy donors. Some clones are missing from TCRdb's copy, which holds only in-frame ones; the method was immunoSEQ multiplex PCR. Among over 80,000 clones, 70% to 85% were seen once, and the ten largest hold roughly 3.8%. The sequenced material came from PBMCs. These TCRs come from a man aged 45 to 65 in good health and CMV-seronegative. Each CDR3 is given with its conserved first and last residue. D genes are given only for firm matches. The size of a clone is reported for some rows only, either as once, few or many, or as a class for expanded clones.

D,J,size,V,CDR3,DNA
.,TRBJ2-1,.,TRBV5-1,CASSQTDGENEQFF,TGCGCCAGCAGCCAAACGGACGGGGAGAATGAGCAGTTCTTC
.,TRBJ1-5,.,TRBV18,CASSNAQGGNQPQHF,TGTGCCAGCTCCAATGCCCAAGGAGGGAATCAGCCCCAGCATTTT
.,TRBJ2-1,.,TRBV5-1,CASSLVSGSYNEQFF,TGCGCCAGCAGCTTGGTATCAGGGTCATACAATGAGCAGTTCTTC
.,TRBJ2-4,.,TRBV28,CASSFYGADIQYF,TGTGCCAGCAGTTTCTATGGGGCTGACATTCAGTACTTC
.,TRBJ2-3,.,TRBV30,CAWSVRTSTDTQYF,TGTGCCTGGAGTGTACGGACTAGCACAGATACGCAGTATTTT
.,TRBJ2-7,.,TRBV28,CASSFQNYEQYF,TGTGCCAGCAGTTTTCAGAACTACGAGCAGTACTTC
.,TRBJ2-1,.,TRBV19,CASSIAVLDSLNNEQFF,TGTGCCAGTAGTATAGCAGTATTAGACAGCCTAAACAATGAGCAGTTCTTC
.,TRBJ2-3,.,TRBV9,CASSVGNPSTDTQYF,TGTGCCAGCAGCGTTGGCAACCCTAGCACAGATACGCAGTATTTT
TRBD2,TRBJ2-3,.,TRBV9,CASSVPSGREESTDTQYF,TGTGCCAGCAGCGTACCTAGCGGGAGGGAAGAGAGCACAGATACGCAGTATTTT
.,TRBJ1-1,medium-sized,TRBV4-2,CASSPTMVDLTEAFF,TGTGCCAGCAGCCCAACGATGGTAGATCTAACTGAAGCTTTCTTT
TRBD1,TRBJ1-2,.,TRBV29-1,CSGMGPGQGYGYTF,TGCAGCGGAATGGGGCCGGGACAGGGTTATGGCTACACCTTC
.,TRBJ2-7,.,TRBV7-2,CASSATRGGYEQYF,TGTGCCAGCAGCGCTACACGTGGGGGGTACGAGCAGTACTTC
.,TRBJ1-2,once,TRBV29-1,CSVEGRAYGYTF,TGCAGCGTTGAGGGCAGGGCCTATGGCTACACCTTC